Reported below is one TCR beta chain. The data derive from a study of blood T cell repertoires in COVID-19. Looking at the study overall: Italy, Spain and the United States were the sources of the convalescent and acute COVID-19 samples.

In the authors' methods: Nucleated cell counts were estimated from reference gene primer amplification. Measured with immunoSEQ multiplex PCR; TCRdb has only the in-frame clones, and not every one. D and trimming come from the DNA, and the V and J calls and clone size come from that table. The sample includes 350,000 or so clones, roughly 90% of them seen just once. Participants had their cohort set by participant-reported clinical history. The sequencing sample was made of PBMCs or T cells enriched from blood (not recorded which). This TCR was sampled from a young woman who had recovered from COVID-19.

In DNA, the CDR3 is TGTGCCAGCAGCCAAGGGACATCCTCGGTCGATACGCAGTATTTT. This sequence encodes CASSQGTSSVDTQYF. This chain joins TRBV5-8 and TRBJ2-3; possible D gene TRBD1, 6 bases. Germline V lookup: CDR1 SGHTS, CDR2 YDEGEE. Deletions cut 4 bases from V and 6 bases from J, with 18 bases between. The CDR3 spans 15 residues. The complete variable domain, with remaining parts taken from reference TRBV5-8 and TRBJ2-3, reads EAGVTQSPTHLIKTRGQQATLRCSPISGHTSVYWYQQALGLGLQFLLWYDEGEERNRGNFPPRFSGRQFPNYSSELNVNALELEDSALYLCASSQGTSSVDTQYFGPGTRLTVL.